A single sample is the source of the 29 T cell receptor beta chains below, sequenced in a study of T-cell memory formation after mild COVID-19. TCRdb analysed the 5' RACE reads with MiXCR anew, one entry per CDR3 protein. The profile covers 580,000 or so distinct CDR3 sequences, with roughly 17% appearing a single time and around 7.8% taken by the ten largest. Sequenced material: PBMCs or a T cell subset sorted from them (not recorded which). The receptors here all came from an adult woman who had mild COVID-19 (a few samples of this study predate the infection). Cell type and time point are not known.

A few counts support this clonotype. The chain uses TRBV6-6 and TRBJ2-1; the match to TRBD1 covers 7 bases. V lost 0 bases to trimming and J lost 7 bases; unmatched junction nucleotides: 12. This CDR3 has 17 amino acids. Germline V lookup: CDR1 MNHNY, CDR2 SVGAGI (reference sequence). The CDR3 DNA is TGTGCCAGCAGTTACTCGACGGGACAGCCTCTATTGAATGAGCAGTTCTTC. Translated, it gives CASSYSTGQPLLNEQFF.

This clonotype was seen only a few times. The chain uses TRBV4-1 and TRBJ1-4; D may be TRBD1 (5 bases). Trimming took 7 bases from V and 0 from J, leaving 15 bases between them. Germline CDR1 is MGHRA and CDR2 is YSYEKL. This CDR3 is built from 16 residues. The CDR3 DNA reads as TGCGCCAGCATGCTCGGGGCGTTTTCAACTAATGAAAAACTGTTTTTT. Encoded protein: CASMLGAFSTNEKLFF.

This clonotype is a singleton in its sample. The missing conserved phenylalanine or tryptophan at the end of this CDR3 makes a read error likely. J is TRBJ2-1 and V is TRBV20-1; TRBD2 matches 8 bases. The CDR3 runs to 14 residues. The germline V gene encodes CDR1 DFQATT and CDR2 SNEGSKA (reference sequence). The J segment lost 0 bases and the V segment lost 5 bases, leaving 3 bases of the junction unmatched. For the CDR3, the DNA is TGCAGTGCTGCCAGCGGGAGCTCCTACAATGAGCAGTTCTTA. Amino acids: CSAASGSSYNEQFL.

The genes are TRBV10-3 and TRBJ2-5; tentative D call: TRBD1 (7 bases). Trimming pared 10 bases from V and 0 bases from J, leaving 18 bases between. The CDR3 covers 15 residues. In germline, CDR1 is ENHRY, CDR2 SYGVKD. The CDR3 reads CATRGSDRHQETQYF. CDR3 coding DNA: TGTGCCACCCGGGGGTCGGACAGGCACCAAGAGACCCAGTACTTC.

This clonotype showed up just a few times. This chain connects TRBV5-1 to TRBJ2-1, with TRBD1 identical over 7 bases. V lost 2 bases, J lost 7 bases, and 3 bases stayed unmatched. This CDR3 has 13 amino acids. Germline-derived CDR1 and CDR2 are SGHRS and YFSETQ. The CDR3 spells CASSFLQGNEQFF. The CDR3 DNA reads TGCGCCAGCAGCTTCCTACAGGGGAATGAGCAGTTCTTC.

The gene calls are TRBV24-1 and TRBJ2-1, with a weak D call TRBD1 (6 bases). Trimming shortened V by 5 bases and J by 5 bases, and 15 bases separated the two germline ends. This CDR3 region has 15 residues. CDR1 is KGHDR, CDR2 SFDVKD, per germline. The CDR3 DNA is TGTGCCACCAGTGCTCCTGAGACAGGAAACAATGAGCAGTTCTTC. This encodes CATSAPETGNNEQFF.

This clonotype was seen a few times. The V call is TRBV6-5, the J call TRBJ2-7, with TRBD1 identical over 7 bases. The junction had 8 bases not matched to a gene; V was cut back by 2 bases and J by 1 base. The CDR3 runs to 16 residues. Germline-derived CDR1 and CDR2 are MNHEY and SVGAGI. The CDR3 here is CASSYAGTADSYEQYF. The CDR3 bases are TGTGCCAGCAGTTACGCCGGGACAGCAGATTCCTACGAGCAGTACTTC.

This clonotype was counted only a few times. This sequence joins TRBV5-1 and TRBJ1-1; 9 nucleotides match TRBD1. Unmatched junction bases numbered 3, after V lost 0 bases and J lost 9 bases. The V gene's germline CDR1 is SGHRS and CDR2 YFSETQ. The CDR3 has 13 residues. The CDR3 reads CASSLETGGKAFF. The DNA of the CDR3 is TGCGCCAGCAGCTTGGAAACAGGGGGCAAAGCTTTCTTT.

The chain uses TRBV24-1 and TRBJ2-1, with 11 bases identical to TRBD2. V lost 5 bases to trimming and J lost 7 bases; unmatched junction nucleotides: 9. Germline CDR1 is KGHDR and CDR2 is SFDVKD. The length of the CDR3 is 16 residues. This chain's CDR3 is CATSGLSGRAPNEQFF. The CDR3 DNA reads as TGTGCCACCAGTGGCCTTAGCGGGAGGGCCCCAAATGAGCAGTTCTTC.

This chain connects TRBV6-2 or TRBV6-3 to TRBJ1-1, with 7 bases fitting TRBD1. Germline V lookup: CDR1 MNHEY, CDR2 SVGEGT. The CDR3 totals 17 residues. J was trimmed by 2 bases and V by 0 bases; bases with no gene match: 9. CDR3 loop: CASSYSTRGQGNTEAFF. CDR3 sequence (DNA): TGTGCCAGCAGTTACTCGACAAGGGGGCAGGGAAACACTGAAGCTTTCTTT.

This clonotype was detected a few times. CDR3 protein: CASSPGQGRDEQYF. For the CDR3, the DNA is TGTGCCAGCTCACCGGGACAGGGTAGGGACGAGCAGTACTTC. This chain links TRBV18 with TRBJ2-7; TRBD1 aligns across 9 bases. J was trimmed by 5 bases and V by 3 bases; bases with no gene match: 5. The CDR3 is 14 amino acids. Per the germline V gene, CDR1 is KGHSH and CDR2 is LQKENI.

The genes are TRBV3-1 and TRBJ2-3; 10 bases line up with TRBD1. J gave up 4 bases and V 2 bases, and 6 bases lay outside the gene matches. The CDR3 runs to 16 residues. From germline, CDR1 is LGHDT and CDR2 YNNKEL (reference sequence). Written as DNA, the CDR3 is TGTGCCAGCAGCCAACGGGGGACAGGGGTTTCAGATACGCAGTATTTT. Protein product: CASSQRGTGVSDTQYF.

The sample holds many counts of this clonotype. The chain links TRBV3-1 to TRBJ2-7; 10 bases match TRBD2. CDR1 is LGHDT and CDR2 is YNNKEL in the germline V gene (reference sequence). V lost 6 bases and J lost 7; bases outside the gene matches: 6. The CDR3 has 13 residues. CDR3 sequence reads: CASRLAGKDEQYF. The CDR3 nucleotides read TGTGCCAGCAGACTAGCGGGAAAGGATGAGCAGTACTTC.

The chain recombines TRBV4-3 with TRBJ2-1; 10 positions match TRBD2. CDR3 size: 16 residues. Germline V gene sequence: CDR1 LGHNA, CDR2 YSLEER. Trimming removed 0 bases from V and 4 bases from J; junction bases left unmatched: 3. The CDR3: CASSQEPGLAYNEQFF. The CDR3 DNA is TGCGCCAGCAGCCAAGAACCGGGACTAGCGTACAATGAGCAGTTCTTC.

The rearrangement uses TRBV19 and TRBJ1-4; the D gene is possibly TRBD1 (6 bases). Trimming took off 10 bases at V and 6 bases at J, with 15 bases between the two ends. This CDR3 contains 13 residues. The germline V gene encodes CDR1 LNHDA and CDR2 SQIVND (reference sequence). CDR3 sequence reads: CATRDKAYEKLFF. The CDR3 nucleotides are TGTGCCACCCGGGACAAGGCTTATGAAAAACTGTTTTTT.

In its sample, this clonotype was seen a few times. This sequence joins TRBV6-5 and TRBJ2-7; D not certain. Germline V gene lookup returns CDR1 MNHEY and CDR2 SVGAGI. V was clipped by 5 bases and J by 3 bases, with 14 bases between them. The CDR3 spans 14 residues. CDR3 coding DNA: TGTGCCAGCAGTCCTCTAACGGTGGGCTACGAGCAGTACTTC. It is translated as CASSPLTVGYEQYF.

This clonotype was seen only a few times. The CDR3 here is CASSQVPLYNEQFF. CDR3 in DNA: TGCGCCAGCAGCCAAGTACCATTATACAATGAGCAGTTCTTC. The chain carries TRBV4-1 and TRBJ2-1; the D is unclear. The CDR3 consists of 14 residues. V was trimmed by 1 base and J by 4 bases, leaving 8 bases between them. Germline values: CDR1 MGHRA, CDR2 YSYEKL.

J is TRBJ1-5 and V is TRBV6-6; 8 bases map to TRBD1. There are 16 residues in the CDR3. V gave up 2 bases and J gave up 2 bases; unmatched junction bases: 5. CDR1 and CDR2 (germline): MNHNY, SVGAGI (reference sequence). CDR3 protein: CASSYGTGHGNQPQHF. CDR3 coding DNA: TGTGCCAGCAGTTACGGGACAGGTCACGGCAATCAGCCCCAGCATTTT.

The V and J genes are TRBV4-1 and TRBJ2-3, with a possible D match to TRBD2 (6 bases). V lost 1 base, J lost 4 bases, and 12 bases lay in between. CDR3 size: 15 residues. Germline-derived CDR1 and CDR2 are MGHRA and YSYEKL. The CDR3 DNA follows: TGCGCCAGCAGCCAAGTAGGAGGGGCGGCAGATACGCAGTATTTT. Its protein product is CASSQVGGAADTQYF.

A few counts support this clonotype. V is TRBV6-2 or TRBV6-3 and J is TRBJ2-7; D may correspond to TRBD1 or TRBD2 (5 bases each). In germline, CDR1 is MNHEY, CDR2 SVGEGT. There are 15 residues in the CDR3. Trimming left V 2 bases short and J 4 bases short, with 15 bases between. CDR3 in DNA: TGTGCCAGCAGTTACCTCACCCGGGACGGTTACGAGCAGTACTTC. This gives the protein CASSYLTRDGYEQYF.

The chain has TRBV12-3 or TRBV12-4 and TRBJ2-3, with D perhaps TRBD1 (5 bases). The V gene lost 5 bases and the J gene lost 2 bases, with 17 bases spanning the gap. The CDR3 consists of 16 residues. This CDR3 is CASSPLRSGHTDTQYF. CDR3 nucleotides: TGTGCCAGCAGTCCCCTGCGCTCAGGGCACACAGATACGCAGTATTTT.

The V gene is TRBV7-2, the J gene TRBJ1-4; 7 nucleotides line up with TRBD1. CDR3 length equals 16 residues. V was clipped by 3 bases and J by 8 bases; unmatched bases: 12. Germline V CDR1 and CDR2: SGHTA, FQGNSA. As DNA, the CDR3 is TGTGCCAGCAGCTTGACAGGGAAGCGATCCGGGGAAAAACTGTTTTTT. This encodes CASSLTGKRSGEKLFF.

This clonotype has a handful of counts. The chain combines TRBV10-3 with TRBJ2-2, with D maybe TRBD2 (5 bases). The germline V gene has CDR1 ENHRY and CDR2 SYGVKD. Trimming pared 3 bases from V and 4 bases from J, leaving 12 bases between. The CDR3 totals 15 residues. The CDR3 protein is CAISDIGDRTGELFF. The CDR3 DNA is TGTGCCATCAGTGACATCGGGGATCGCACCGGGGAGCTGTTTTTT.

This chain uses TRBV27 with TRBJ2-1; D perhaps matches TRBD1 (6 bases). Between the trimmed V and J ends, which lost 6 bases and 8 bases, there was a span of 14 bases. This CDR3 is built from 13 residues. Germline V gene data show CDR1 as MNHEY and CDR2 as SMNVEV (reference sequence). Written as DNA, the CDR3 is TGTGCCAGCAGAACCCCTGGGGGCTATGAGCAGTTCTTC. Residues: CASRTPGGYEQFF.

A few counts support this clonotype. V is TRBV11-3 and J is TRBJ1-1; D unresolved. Looked up from germline, CDR1 is SGHNT and CDR2 is YENEEA. CDR3 length equals 15 residues. V lost 2 bases and J lost 1, with 11 bases in between. CDR3 coding DNA: TGTGCCAGCAGCTTACACTACCCAAGGAACACTGAAGCTTTCTTT. Protein product: CASSLHYPRNTEAFF.

In its sample, this clonotype was seen a few times. V and J are TRBV24-1 and TRBJ2-3, with D possibly called TRBD1 or TRBD2 (5 bases each). Germline V gene lookup returns CDR1 KGHDR and CDR2 SFDVKD. This CDR3 has 14 amino acids. V lost 3 bases and J lost 8, with 14 bases in between. The CDR3 nucleotides are TGTGCCACCAGTGATGGGACGGCTGGCCGTACGCAGTATTTT. The encoded protein is CATSDGTAGRTQYF.

The chain has TRBV9 and TRBJ2-1; D not certain. Trimming pared 0 bases from V and 6 bases from J, leaving 7 bases between. Per the germline V gene, CDR1 is SGDLS and CDR2 is YYNGEE. There are 13 residues in the CDR3. CDR3 DNA sequence: TGTGCCAGCAGCGTAGTCAGTTCCAATGAGCAGTTCTTC. Translation gives CASSVVSSNEQFF.

The chain couples TRBV5-1 to TRBJ2-1, with a weak D call TRBD1 (6 bases). The V gene lost 0 bases and the J gene lost 5 bases, with 9 bases spanning the gap. The germline CDR1 and CDR2 sequences are SGHRS and YFSETQ. This CDR3 region has 14 residues. The DNA of the CDR3 is TGCGCCAGCAGCTTGGGAACAGGGCACAATGAGCAGTTCTTC. It is translated as CASSLGTGHNEQFF.

The V and J genes are TRBV29-1 and TRBJ1-1; the match to TRBD1 covers 7 bases. J was trimmed by 1 base and V by 4 bases; bases with no gene match: 3. The CDR3 is 13 residues long. Germline V lookup: CDR1 SQVTM, CDR2 ANQGSEA. CDR3 coding DNA: TGCAGCGTTGTGAAGGGGGCGAACACTGAAGCTTTCTTT. It encodes CSVVKGANTEAFF.